This T cell receptor (beta chain) appears in the sequencing data of a study of T cell responses to AZD1222 COVID-19 vaccine. Study-wide findings and caveats: Donors were largely white British and mainly female; clonal diversity was possibly underestimated. CD4 TCRs covered the whole spike, strongest at regions 160-218 and 743-854.

In the case of this clone: Its antigen is as yet unknown.

The assay was immunoSEQ multiplex PCR, and TCRdb's table has in-frame clones only and misses some. The sample carries about 160,000 clones, approximately 91% recorded once. Deletions cut 6 bases from V and 1 base from J, with 15 bases between. Looked up from germline, CDR1 is MDHEN and CDR2 is SYDVKM. The CDR3 contains 15 residues. Specimen: peripheral blood, collected on day 0 of AZD1222 vaccination. The TCR was taken from an adult in good health. The chain has TRBV28 and TRBJ1-1, with D uncertain. The CDR3 DNA sequence: TGTGCCAGCAGCAAACGCTCGTCAGGGAACACTGAAGCTTTCTTT. It codes for CASSKRSSGNTEAFF.